This T cell receptor beta chain was profiled in a study of blood T cells in healthy people across ages (dated by TCRdb to 2014 to 2015). About the full investigation: In model experiments, template switching captured about one uniquely barcoded TCR beta cDNA molecule for every two T cells. The donors were divided into four age groups: young (average around 17 years), middle-aged (roughly 40), aged (approximately 62) and long-lived (around 87). To avoid experimental bias, donors of different ages were spread randomly across the sequencing lanes. Age-related changes in TCR beta repertoire diversity were measured in the study by deep sequencing normalized with unique cDNA molecular identifiers. The study analyzed two additional independent replicas of 1 million unique cDNA reads from the same blood draw for two donors, one aged 18 to 30 and one aged 80 or older. What the research found in general, with its limitations: Since profiling was done on bulk unsorted PBMCs, naive and antigen-experienced compartments could not be conclusively compared. As age increased, observed TCR beta diversity per million T cells dropped in a roughly linear way, and a significant reduction was already evident by age about 40. Because donor CMV infection status was unknown, age-related changes in expanded clonotypes were potentially confounded. Compared with the aged group, more naive CD4+ T cells, fewer expanded clones and increased TCR diversity were shown by the long-lived group, suggesting age selection. Observed TCR beta diversity correlated strongly with the percentage of naive T cells measured by flow cytometry. Estimates of total diversity based on one million sequenced T cells were regarded as lower bounds and as underestimates.

On this clonotype itself: The specificity of this receptor is unknown. The input lacks base qualities; no much larger clone sits a single base away.

Receptor libraries were prepared by 5' RACE. The listed sequencing device is Illumina HiSeq 2500. A second PCR of roughly 7 to 12 cycles was run with a J-beta primer mix and a sample-barcoded 5' primer. A template-switch 5' adaptor carrying 12 random nucleotides introduced a unique molecular identifier onto each TCR beta cDNA molecule. Each sample yielded at least 2.5 million CDR3-containing paired-end reads. The Mint cDNA synthesis kit, primed by a TRBC-specific oligonucleotide, was used to synthesize first-strand cDNA from all RNA. Following uracil-DNA glycosylase treatment, all cDNA underwent a first 18-cycle PCR with the universal primers M1SS and BC2_uni_R. As for the authors' bioinformatics: Normalization of each sample was performed by random selection of 1 million high-quality reads, each carrying a distinct molecular identifier. Reads with shared molecular identifiers were discarded instead of being binned into consensus sequences. MiTCR, set to a Q25 quality threshold and the strictest error-elimination algorithm, was used for CDR3 identification, clonotype clustering and error correction. A nonparametric unseen species model with Euler transformation was used to estimate lower-bound total TCR beta diversity. TCRdb reprocessed the public reads (quality trimming at Q25 with fastp, clone calling with MiXCR) and kept in-frame beta chains. Rows with one shared CDR3 protein collapse into an entry with the most common genes and DNA. TCRdb, not the authors, supplied the V and J calls. For this sample there are roughly 1,800,000 distinct CDR3 sequences; about 50% appear just once. The top ten constitute around 2.1% of the sample.

Between the V and J ends, shortened by 4 bases and 3 bases respectively, the junction contains 12 bases. According to the germline V gene, CDR1 reads SGHRS and CDR2 reads YFSETQ. The CDR3 measures 14 amino acids from cysteine to phenylalanine. The read is trimmed to its CDR3 DNA, 42 bases read in frame from base 1. Donors were a few dozen systemically healthy Caucasian individuals from Russia aged roughly 6 to 90 years. Each donor gave around 9.8 milliliters of peripheral blood, collected into EDTA-treated Vacutainer tubes. PBMCs were isolated by Ficoll-Paque density-gradient centrifugation, with at least 7 million obtained per sample. Trizol reagent was used to extract total RNA from the PBMCs, yielding at least 6 micrograms per sample. For every donor, flow cytometry on a PBMC aliquot measured the percentage of naive CD45RAhigh/CD27high T cells.

Recombination linked TRBV5-1 to TRBJ2-3; the D gene is possibly TRBD1 or TRBD2, each agreeing over 5 bases. The sample was blood. This receptor was identified in a woman aged 40-49 years in good health. The DNA sequence is TGCGCCAGCAGCAGGGACCAGGGAACAGATACGCAGTATTTT. It encodes CASSRDQGTDTQYF.